One and the same sample provided the 3 T cell receptor beta chains below, sequenced in a study of T-cell memory formation after mild COVID-19. MiXCR, applied by TCRdb to the 5' RACE reads, yields one record per CDR3 protein. Of roughly 600,000 distinct CDR3 sequences in the sample, over 15% are singletons; the top ten hold 12%. Material: PBMCs or a T cell subset sorted from them (not recorded which). These receptors came from an adult woman who had mild COVID-19 (a few samples of this study predate the infection). Cell type and time point are not known.

This chain links TRBV7-9 with TRBJ2-3, with 9 bases aligning to TRBD2. V lost 5 bases to trimming and J lost 1 base; unmatched junction nucleotides: 7. Germline V CDR1 and CDR2: SEHNR, FQNEAQ (reference sequence). The CDR3 length is 16 residues. CDR3 nucleotides: TGTGCCAGCAGCGCGACTAGCGGATGGGGCACAGATACGCAGTATTTT. It codes for CASSATSGWGTDTQYF.

The chain uses TRBV29-1 and TRBJ2-7, with D possibly TRBD1 on 6 matching bases. The CDR3 length is 12 residues. CDR1 is SQVTM, CDR2 ANQGSEA, per germline. The ends were cut back, 5 bases at V and 3 bases at J, with 11 bases in the middle. CDR3 bases: TGCAGCGTTCTGACAGGATTCTACGAGCAGTACTTC. It codes for CSVLTGFYEQYF.

This clonotype was seen a handful of times. This chain joins TRBV3-1 and TRBJ1-2, with D perhaps TRBD1 (5 bases). Germline-derived CDR1 and CDR2 are LGHDT and YNNKEL (reference sequence). Trimming took 0 bases from V and 6 from J, leaving 11 bases between them. This CDR3 is 14 amino acids long. CDR3 region: CASSQEWGMDGYTF. The CDR3 nucleotides read TGTGCCAGCAGCCAAGAGTGGGGGATGGATGGCTACACCTTC.